The 15 T cell receptor beta chains reported below all come from one sample, sequenced in a study of blood T cells in healthy people across ages. PCR was performed a second time for 7 to 11 cycles using a sample-barcoded 5' primer and a J-beta primer mix. MiXCR was run by TCRdb on the 5' RACE reads, yielding one entry per CDR3 protein. This table holds about 1.6 million distinct CDR3 sequences, roughly 30% found once. The sequenced material came from blood. Every receptor here comes from a woman in her 30s in good health.

This clonotype appeared a few times. The chain couples TRBV27 to TRBJ2-7, with D possibly matching TRBD1 (5 bases). The CDR3 consists of 15 residues. CDR1 is MNHEY, CDR2 SMNVEV, per germline (reference sequence). V shed 3 bases and J shed 1 base, with 13 bases lying between them. CDR3: CASSFTGPSSYEQYF. The CDR3 nucleotides are TGTGCCAGCAGTTTTACAGGCCCGTCATCCTACGAGCAGTACTTC.

The chain carries TRBV12-3 or TRBV12-4 and TRBJ2-7, with 10 nucleotides matching TRBD2. V gave up 7 bases and J gave up 2 bases; unmatched junction bases: 8. The CDR3 consists of 15 residues. The CDR3 loop reads CASTLRTSGPYEQYF. DNA of the CDR3: TGTGCCAGCACCTTACGGACTAGCGGTCCCTACGAGCAGTACTTC.

This clonotype was detected many times. V gene TRBV29-1 combines with J gene TRBJ2-3, with 7 bases identical to TRBD2. This CDR3 region has 12 residues. CDR1 SQVTM and CDR2 ANQGSEA come from the germline V gene. V was clipped by 3 bases and J by 6 bases; unmatched bases: 3. The CDR3 spells CSVEEGGDTQYF. The CDR3 DNA reads TGCAGCGTTGAGGAGGGAGGGGATACGCAGTATTTT.

This clonotype was detected ten times or more. This chain connects TRBV10-3 to TRBJ2-7, with D possibly matching TRBD1 (5 bases). V was trimmed by 8 bases and J by 2 bases, leaving 10 bases between them. Germline V lookup: CDR1 ENHRY, CDR2 SYGVKD. The length of the CDR3 is 12 residues. The CDR3 DNA is TGTGCCATCTCAGGACACCCCTACGAGCAGTACTTC. This encodes CAISGHPYEQYF.

This clonotype has at least ten counts. This chain uses TRBV12-5 with TRBJ2-1; D ambiguous. With 3 bases removed from V and 8 bases from J, the gap between germline ends came to 11 bases. Germline V gives CDR1 LGHNT, CDR2 FRNRAP. The CDR3 is 13 residues long. The CDR3 DNA sequence: TGTGCTAGTGGTTTACAGTCTGGGTATGAGCAGTTCTTC. Translated, it gives CASGLQSGYEQFF.

The DNA of the CDR3 is TGTGCCAGCAGTCGGTCGCGAGGTGGCTACAATGAGCAGTTCTTC. Translating it yields CASSRSRGGYNEQFF. The chain carries TRBV6-2 or TRBV6-3 and TRBJ2-1; D not resolved. This CDR3 spans 15 amino acids. The V end was cut by 5 bases, the J end by 3 bases, with 14 bases between. Germline V gene data show CDR1 as MNHEY and CDR2 as SVGEGT.

The rearrangement links TRBV7-3 to TRBJ2-3, with TRBD2 as a possible D gene (5 bases). Trimming shortened V by 2 bases and J by 0 bases, and 9 bases separated the two germline ends. This CDR3 spans 15 amino acids. Per germline, CDR1 SGHTA and CDR2 FQGTGA. CDR3 DNA sequence: TGTGCCAGCAGCTTATCCCCGGGGAGCACAGATACGCAGTATTTT. It is translated as CASSLSPGSTDTQYF. Based on the CDR3 plus reference TRBV7-3 and TRBJ2-3, the full variable domain is GAGVSQTPSNKVTEKGKYVELRCDPISGHTALYWYRQSLGQGPEFLIYFQGTGAADDSGLPNDRFFAVRPEGSVSTLKIQRTERGDSAVYLCASSLSPGSTDTQYFGPGTRLTVL.

This clonotype turned up a few times. The V and J genes are TRBV29-1 and TRBJ2-3; no definite D call. V lost 0 bases and J 4 bases, leaving 8 bases between the germline ends. Germline V gives CDR1 SQVTM, CDR2 ANQGSEA. This CDR3 is built from 13 residues. CDR3 coding DNA: TGCAGCGTTGAAGATCTGGTAGCAGATACGCAGTATTTT. Translated, it gives CSVEDLVADTQYF.

In the case of this clonotype: This clone may be a read error of a much larger clone one base away. The rearrangement links TRBV7-6 to TRBJ2-6, with a tentative D call TRBD1 (5 bases). CDR1 and CDR2 from the germline V gene are SGHVS and FNYEAQ. This CDR3 has 15 residues. In nucleotides, the CDR3 is TGTGCCAGCAGCCCCGTGCCCTCTGGGGCCAACATCCTGACTTTC. This translates into CASSPVPSGANILTF.

The chain has TRBV20-1 and TRBJ2-3; 14 bases fit TRBD2. J lost 3 bases, V lost 2 bases, and 4 bases had no gene match. Per the germline V gene, CDR1 is DFQATT and CDR2 is SNEGSKA (reference sequence). This CDR3 comprises 16 residues. Written as DNA, the CDR3 is TGCAGTGCTAGATCCGGGACTAGCGGGAGTACAGATACGCAGTATTTT. It yields the protein CSARSGTSGSTDTQYF.

This clonotype was detected a few times. The chain recombines TRBV12-3 or TRBV12-4 with TRBJ2-3, with D perhaps matching TRBD2 (5 bases). CDR3 length: 14 amino acids. Trimming left V 3 bases short and J 1 base short, with 8 bases between. The CDR3 nucleotides are TGTGCCAGCAGTTTTAACGGGGGCACAGATACGCAGTATTTT. Translated, it gives CASSFNGGTDTQYF.

The chain carries TRBV6-1 and TRBJ1-5; D is perhaps TRBD1 (5 bases). V was shortened by 2 bases and J by 6 bases, with 11 bases between the two germline ends. The CDR3 length is 14 residues. Germline V CDR1 and CDR2: MNHNS, SASEGT. In DNA, the CDR3 is TGTGCCAGCAGTGAAAGCGGGGGAGGTCAGCCCCAGCATTTT. Translated, it gives CASSESGGGQPQHF.

This clonotype was seen more than once but under ten times. The CDR3, as DNA: TGCAGTGCTAGAGGTCAGGGACAGCATAATGAAAAACTGTTTTTT. Protein: CSARGQGQHNEKLFF. The V call is TRBV20-1, the J call TRBJ1-4; 7 bases match TRBD1. The CDR3 is made up of 15 amino acids. V lost 1 base, J lost 4 bases, and 6 bases stayed unmatched. The germline V gene encodes CDR1 DFQATT and CDR2 SNEGSKA (reference sequence).

The V gene is TRBV20-1, the J gene TRBJ1-4, with D maybe TRBD1 (5 bases). This CDR3 spans 13 amino acids. Between the trimmed V and J ends, which lost 0 bases and 5 bases, there was a span of 7 bases. Germline CDR1 DFQATT, CDR2 SNEGSKA (reference sequence). CDR3 sequence: CSARDDRNEKLFF. The CDR3 DNA follows: TGCAGTGCTAGAGACGACAGAAATGAAAAACTGTTTTTT.

The table lists this clonotype with a few counts. This could be a read error, since a much larger clone is one nucleotide away. The chain has TRBV7-2 and TRBJ2-7; D gene unclear. The CDR3 is 15 residues long. Trimming cost V 0 bases and J 0 bases, with 9 bases left between them. Germline assignment: CDR1 SGHTA and CDR2 FQGNSA. The CDR3 bases are TGTGCCAGCAGCTTAGCGGTAGTGAGCTCCTACGAGCAGTACTTC. Amino acids: CASSLAVVSSYEQYF.